There are a few counts of the clone carrying this T cell receptor beta chain. Generated by immunoSEQ multiplex PCR, the TCRdb table keeps only in-frame clones and is missing some. The repertoire holds fewer than 25,000 clones, with 80% to 90% as singletons. This entry is derived from a study of blood T cell repertoires in COVID-19. Trimming pared 0 bases from V and 9 bases from J, leaving 16 bases between. The length of the CDR3 is 15 residues. CDR1 and CDR2 (germline): SGHNT, YYREEE (reference sequence). The sequence came from a human donor in a cohort sampled during active COVID-19. This chain uses TRBV5-4 with TRBJ2-1; D may be TRBD2 (6 bases). The sample taken for sequencing was peripheral blood. CDR3 sequence reads: CASSLADGSYGEQFF. The CDR3 DNA sequence: TGTGCCAGCAGCTTGGCGGACGGGAGCTATGGTGAGCAGTTCTTC.